This entry concerns a single T cell receptor (beta chain). The sample holds a few counts of this clonotype. No antigen is known for it. Base qualities are not provided; no much larger clone lies one nucleotide away. The TCR beta CDR3 regions were amplified from the RNA transcripts. The first round of RT-PCR for the TCR CDR3 was performed with the HTBI primer set and the Qiagen OneStep RT-PCR kit. The libraries were constructed in a second round of multiplex PCR and then size-selected and purified. Sequencing of the libraries was done on an Illumina HiSeq2000 using paired-end 100 bp reads. The study's processing was this. SOAPnuke was used to process the raw data, throwing out any read that contained adapters or uncalled bases, had a mean Phred below 15, or lacked an exact constant-primer or identifier match. High-quality paired reads were merged using COPE v1.2.5, and each unique nucleotide sequence was defined as a clonotype. MiTCR v1.1 was used to align the clonotypes against IMGT TRBV, TRBD and TRBJ reference segments. The analysis included only V-J combinations with a frequency above 0.0001, which together covered 99.2% of the repertoires. The TCS score was defined as F50 (clonal expansion) divided by E x V (chaos), with BLOSUM62-based TCRdist calculated between CDR3 peptides within each V-J. Welch's t-statistics and random forest reduced roughly 540 V-J features to about 13, which were used in a naive Bayes classifier (R e1071). TCRdb handled the public reads itself, with Q25 trimming in fastp and clone calling in MiXCR, and kept productive beta chains. Under each unique CDR3 protein, matching rows form one entry showing the most common genes and DNA. These V and J calls derive from TCRdb rather than the authors' analysis. The sample records approximately 420,000 distinct CDR3 sequences, approximately 14% of which are singletons. In total, the top ten clones hold around 5.3% of the sample.

These data come from a study of T cells in Graves' hyperthyroidism and ophthalmopathy (dated by TCRdb to between 2018 and 2020). Regarding the complete study: Peripheral blood was collected at initial diagnosis, before any treatment. To identify distinguishing TCR V-J signatures, a discovery cohort of 90 to 100 patients was used, comprising 43 with Graves' ophthalmopathy and 57 with stable Graves' hyperthyroidism. Whether ophthalmopathy could be predicted prospectively was tested in an independent validation cohort made up of fewer than 20 hyperthyroidism patients plus 17 patients who later progressed to ophthalmopathy. The approximately 90 discovery patients were randomly split 7:3 into training and test sets. The study also compared thyroid tissue and blood T-cell repertoires from about six Graves' hyperthyroidism patients. Once sampling was done, hyperthyroidism patients were given methimazole at a starting dose of 30 mg daily, whereas ophthalmopathy patients were given high-dose intravenous methylprednisolone. According to the paper, TCR Vbeta CDR3 sequencing was carried out on more than 120 peripheral blood samples, which came from fewer than 50 ophthalmopathy, under 80 hyperthyroidism and about 17 progressor patients. What the study reported, not specific to this receptor: Most expanded thyroid clonotypes (frequency above 0.001) were also found in blood, which suggests that blood repertoires may mirror thyroid immune responses. No statistical method was used to fix the sample size in advance, and group allocation was not hidden from the investigators. A 13 V-J signature model separated ophthalmopathy from stable hyperthyroidism, with approximately 87% sensitivity and roughly 82% specificity in cross-validation and 80%/75% in testing. In validation, the model predicted progression to ophthalmopathy a median of roughly six months before onset, with about 70% sensitivity and just under 75% specificity.

Stable Graves' hyperthyroidism was defined as no progression to ophthalmopathy during 18 months of follow-up. Hyperthyroidism patients were aged 18 to 65 years and newly diagnosed, with disease duration of less than 2 months. Patients with uncontrolled infections, other autoimmune diseases, pregnancy or lactation were excluded. Diagnoses were established on the basis of clinical symptoms, serum thyroxine and TRAb, thyroid ultrasound, and orbital computed tomography. PBMCs were isolated from about 9.2 ml of fresh peripheral blood by Ficoll-Paque density gradient centrifugation. Total RNA was extracted with Trizol reagent, and quality was checked on an Agilent 2100 Bioanalyzer. Sequencing was done on a sample of blood. The source is a young woman with Graves' hyperthyroidism.

The CDR3 protein sequence reads: CSAGIDQPQHF. The DNA reads TGCAGTGCTGGAATTGATCAGCCCCAGCATTTT. The rearranged chain carries TRBV20-1 and TRBJ1-5; a confident D gene designation cannot be given. The CDR3 contains 11 residues, cysteine and phenylalanine counted. Only the CDR3 DNA stays, 33 bases, in frame from base 1. CDR1 and CDR2 were assigned from the germline V gene (reference sequence) as DFQATT and SNEGSKA. V gives up 5 bases and J gives up 5 bases, and the segment between their germline ends measures 7 bases.